This record concerns one T cell receptor (beta chain) sequence. What it binds is not known. The data were taken from a study of cytomegalovirus exposure and HLA in healthy donors. Study background: The same platform was used for the 120 validation repertoires and the roughly 730 first-cohort repertoires, a later analysis reported.

Only in-frame clones appear in the TCRdb table, and some are missing; sequencing was by immunoSEQ multiplex PCR. The table lists about 280,000 clones, 85% to 90% of them singletons. The study's findings and limits: Rare sequences made up most TCRs, while some public TCRs were found in many donors. The TCR clusters that emerged in the first cohort tended, a later analysis found, to co-occur in the approximately 120 validation repertoires.

V lost 8 bases and J 11 bases, leaving 16 bases between the germline ends. The CDR3 covers 12 residues. CDR1 is MNHEY, CDR2 SVGAGI, per germline. This sequence joins TRBV6-5 and TRBJ2-1; TRBD1 might be the D (5 bases). The TCR comes from a young woman in good health and CMV-seronegative. Sequencing was done on a sample of PBMCs. This chain's CDR3 is CASGFRADQQFF. The CDR3 nucleotides read TGTGCCAGCGGCTTCAGGGCCGATCAGCAGTTCTTC.